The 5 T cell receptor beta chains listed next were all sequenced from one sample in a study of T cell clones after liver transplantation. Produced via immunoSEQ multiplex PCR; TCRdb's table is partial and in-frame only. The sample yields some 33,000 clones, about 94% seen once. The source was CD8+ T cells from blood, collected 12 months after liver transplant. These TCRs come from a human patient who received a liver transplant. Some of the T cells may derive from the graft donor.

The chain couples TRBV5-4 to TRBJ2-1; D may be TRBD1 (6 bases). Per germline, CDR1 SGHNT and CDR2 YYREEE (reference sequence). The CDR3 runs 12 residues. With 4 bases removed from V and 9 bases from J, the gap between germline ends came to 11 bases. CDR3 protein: CASSPLQGEQFF. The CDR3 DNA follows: TGTGCCAGCAGCCCGCTACAGGGTGAGCAGTTCTTC.

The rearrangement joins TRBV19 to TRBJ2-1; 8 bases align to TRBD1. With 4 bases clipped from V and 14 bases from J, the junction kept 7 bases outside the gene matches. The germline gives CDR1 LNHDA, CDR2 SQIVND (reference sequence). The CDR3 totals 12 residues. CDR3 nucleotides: TGTGCCAGTAGTAACAGGACAGGGTTGGAGTTCTTC. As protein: CASSNRTGLEFF.

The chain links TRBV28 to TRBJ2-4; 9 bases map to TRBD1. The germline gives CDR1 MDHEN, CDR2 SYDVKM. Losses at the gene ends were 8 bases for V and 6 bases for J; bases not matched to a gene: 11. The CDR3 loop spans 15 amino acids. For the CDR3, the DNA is TGTGCCAGCCAGACGATAAACAGGGGGCTAAACATTCAGTACTTC. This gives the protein CASQTINRGLNIQYF.

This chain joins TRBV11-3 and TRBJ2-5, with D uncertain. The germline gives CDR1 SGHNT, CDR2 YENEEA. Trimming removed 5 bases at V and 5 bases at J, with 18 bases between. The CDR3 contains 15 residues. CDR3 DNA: TGTGCCAGCAGCCCCCTGAGAGGACCGGAGGAGACCCAGTACTTC. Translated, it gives CASSPLRGPEETQYF. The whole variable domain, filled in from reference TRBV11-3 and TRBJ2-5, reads EAGVVQSPRYKIIEKKQPVAFWCNPISGHNTLYWYLQNLGQGPELLIRYENEEAVDDSQLPKDRFSAERLKGVDSTLKIQPAELGDSAVYLCASSPLRGPEETQYFGPGTRLLVL.

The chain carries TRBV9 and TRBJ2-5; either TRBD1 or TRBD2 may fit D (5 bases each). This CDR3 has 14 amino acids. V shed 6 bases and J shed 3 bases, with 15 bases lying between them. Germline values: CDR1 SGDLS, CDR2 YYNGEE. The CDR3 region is CASNLGRKEETQYF. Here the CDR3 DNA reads TGTGCCAGCAATCTGGGACGGAAGGAAGAGACCCAGTACTTC.